This T cell receptor (beta chain) comes out of a study of blood T cell repertoires in COVID-19. V lost 4 bases and J 11 bases, leaving 11 bases between the germline ends. Germline CDR1 is LNHDA and CDR2 is SQIVND (reference sequence). This CDR3 comprises 11 residues. Method: immunoSEQ multiplex PCR; TCRdb's copy keeps in-frame clones and lacks some. The table shows 200,000 to 250,000 clones, with around four fifths occurring only once. The specimen was peripheral blood. This TCR was recovered from a woman older than 75 with active or convalescent COVID-19. The rearrangement joins TRBV19 to TRBJ1-1; no clear D. CDR3 coding DNA: TGTGCCAGTAGTACATTGACCGGGGCTTTCTTT. It yields the protein CASSTLTGAFF.